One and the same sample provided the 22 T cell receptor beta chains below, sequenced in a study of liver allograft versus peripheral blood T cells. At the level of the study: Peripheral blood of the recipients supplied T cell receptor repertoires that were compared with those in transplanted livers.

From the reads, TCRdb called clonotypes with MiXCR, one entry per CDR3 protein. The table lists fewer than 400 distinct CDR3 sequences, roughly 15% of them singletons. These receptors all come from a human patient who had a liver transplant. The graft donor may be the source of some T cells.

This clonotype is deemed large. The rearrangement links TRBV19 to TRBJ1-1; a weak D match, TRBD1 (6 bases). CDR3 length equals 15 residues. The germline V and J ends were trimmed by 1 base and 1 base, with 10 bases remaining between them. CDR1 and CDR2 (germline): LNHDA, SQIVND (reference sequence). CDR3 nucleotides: TGTGCCAGTAGTATAGCTGGGGGACAGAACACTGAAGCTTTCTTT. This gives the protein CASSIAGGQNTEAFF.

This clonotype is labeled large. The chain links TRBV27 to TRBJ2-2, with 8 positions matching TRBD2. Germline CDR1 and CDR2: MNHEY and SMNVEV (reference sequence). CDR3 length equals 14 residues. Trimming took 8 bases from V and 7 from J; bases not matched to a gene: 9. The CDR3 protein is CASSSREGNGELFF. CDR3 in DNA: TGTGCCAGCTCTTCCCGGGAGGGGAACGGGGAGCTGTTTTTT.

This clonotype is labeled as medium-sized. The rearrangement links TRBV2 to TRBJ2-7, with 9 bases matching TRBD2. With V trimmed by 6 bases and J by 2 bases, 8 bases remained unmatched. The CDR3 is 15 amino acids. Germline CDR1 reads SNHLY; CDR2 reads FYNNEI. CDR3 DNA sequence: TGTGCCAGCAGGGAGTCCGGCGGGAGGGCCTACGAGCAGTACTTC. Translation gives CASRESGGRAYEQYF.

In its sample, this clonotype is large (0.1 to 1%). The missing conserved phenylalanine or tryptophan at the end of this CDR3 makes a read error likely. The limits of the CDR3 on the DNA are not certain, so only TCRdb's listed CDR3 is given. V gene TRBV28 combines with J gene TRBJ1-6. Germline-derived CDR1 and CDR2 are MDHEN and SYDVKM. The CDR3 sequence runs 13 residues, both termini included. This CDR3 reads CASSFLGVGPKRL.

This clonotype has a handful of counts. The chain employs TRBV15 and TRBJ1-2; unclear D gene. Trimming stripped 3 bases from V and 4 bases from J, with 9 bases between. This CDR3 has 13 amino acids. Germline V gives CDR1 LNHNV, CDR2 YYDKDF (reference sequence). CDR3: CATSSHALYGYTF. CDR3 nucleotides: TGTGCCACCAGCAGCCACGCTCTCTATGGCTACACCTTC. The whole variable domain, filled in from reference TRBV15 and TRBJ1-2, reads DAMVIQNPRYQVTQFGKPVTLSCSQTLNHNVMYWYQQKSSQAPKLLFHYYDKDFNNEADTPDNFQSRRPNTSFCFLDIRSPGLGDTAMYLCATSSHALYGYTFGSGTRLTVV.

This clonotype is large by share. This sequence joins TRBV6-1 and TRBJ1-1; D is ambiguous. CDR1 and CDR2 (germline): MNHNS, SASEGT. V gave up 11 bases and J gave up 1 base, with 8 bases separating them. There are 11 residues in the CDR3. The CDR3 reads CAGPRNTEAFF. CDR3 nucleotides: TGTGCCGGACCTAGGAACACTGAAGCTTTCTTT.

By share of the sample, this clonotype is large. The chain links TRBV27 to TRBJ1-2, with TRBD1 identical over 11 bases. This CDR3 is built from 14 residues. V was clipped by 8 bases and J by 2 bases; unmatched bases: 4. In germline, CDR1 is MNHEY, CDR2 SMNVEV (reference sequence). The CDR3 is CASAWTGGNYGYTF. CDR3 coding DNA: TGTGCCAGCGCCTGGACAGGGGGCAACTATGGCTACACCTTC.

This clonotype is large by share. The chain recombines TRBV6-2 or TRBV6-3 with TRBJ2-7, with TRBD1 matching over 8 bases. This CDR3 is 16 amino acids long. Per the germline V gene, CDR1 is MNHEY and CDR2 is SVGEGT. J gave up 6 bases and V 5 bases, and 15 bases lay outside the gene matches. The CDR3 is CASSTRRGTGIFEQYF. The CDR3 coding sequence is TGTGCCAGCAGTACGCGACGCGGGACAGGAATCTTCGAGCAGTACTTC.

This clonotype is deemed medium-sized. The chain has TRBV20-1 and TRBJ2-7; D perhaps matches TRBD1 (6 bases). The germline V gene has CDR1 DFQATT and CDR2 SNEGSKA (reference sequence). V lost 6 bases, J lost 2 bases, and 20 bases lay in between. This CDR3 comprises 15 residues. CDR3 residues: CSATTSGTLTYEQYF. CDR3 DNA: TGCAGTGCCACCACCTCCGGGACACTCACCTACGAGCAGTACTTC.

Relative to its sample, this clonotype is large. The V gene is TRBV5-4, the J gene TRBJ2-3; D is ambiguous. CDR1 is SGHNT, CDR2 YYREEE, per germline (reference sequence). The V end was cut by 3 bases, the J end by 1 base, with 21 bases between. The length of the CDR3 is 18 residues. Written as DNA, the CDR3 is TGTGCCAGCAGCTCACCTCTTACCCGACAAAGCCGCACAGATACGCAGTATTTT. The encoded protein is CASSSPLTRQSRTDTQYF.

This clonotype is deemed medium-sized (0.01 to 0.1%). CDR3 protein: CASSSGRVGSPLHF. The CDR3 bases are TGTGCCAGCAGTTCGGGGAGGGTGGGATCACCCCTCCACTTT. This sequence joins TRBV2 and TRBJ1-6; D unclear. The CDR3 is 14 amino acids. V dropped 5 bases and J dropped 10 bases, with 15 bases sitting between them. Germline V gives CDR1 SNHLY, CDR2 FYNNEI.

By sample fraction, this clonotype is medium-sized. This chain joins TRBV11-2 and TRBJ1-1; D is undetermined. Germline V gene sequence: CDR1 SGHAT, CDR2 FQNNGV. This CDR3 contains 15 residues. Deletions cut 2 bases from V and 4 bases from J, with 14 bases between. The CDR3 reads CASSLTFTRGTEAFF. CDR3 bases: TGTGCCAGCAGCTTAACTTTTACTCGGGGCACTGAAGCTTTCTTT.

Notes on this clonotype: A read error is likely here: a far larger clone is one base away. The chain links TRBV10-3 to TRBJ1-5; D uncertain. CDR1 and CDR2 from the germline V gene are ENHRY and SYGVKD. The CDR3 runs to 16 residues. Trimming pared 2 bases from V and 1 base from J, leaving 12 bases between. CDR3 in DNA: TGTGCCATCAGTGAGAGTGCACAGATGAGCAATCAGCCCCAGCATTTT. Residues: CAISESAQMSNQPQHF.

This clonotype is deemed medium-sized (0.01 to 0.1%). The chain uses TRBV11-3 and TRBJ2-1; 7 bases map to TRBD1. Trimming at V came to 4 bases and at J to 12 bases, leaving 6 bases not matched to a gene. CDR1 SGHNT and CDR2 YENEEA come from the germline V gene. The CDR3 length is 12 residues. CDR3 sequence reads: CASSSDRVVQFF. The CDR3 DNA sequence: TGTGCCAGCAGCTCAGACAGGGTTGTGCAGTTCTTC.

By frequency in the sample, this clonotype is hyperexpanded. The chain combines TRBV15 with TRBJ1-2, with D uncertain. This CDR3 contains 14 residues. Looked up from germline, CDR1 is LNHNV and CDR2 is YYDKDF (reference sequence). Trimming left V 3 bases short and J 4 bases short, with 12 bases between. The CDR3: CATSSFRSGYGYTF. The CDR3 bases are TGTGCCACCAGCAGTTTTCGCTCGGGCTATGGCTACACCTTC.

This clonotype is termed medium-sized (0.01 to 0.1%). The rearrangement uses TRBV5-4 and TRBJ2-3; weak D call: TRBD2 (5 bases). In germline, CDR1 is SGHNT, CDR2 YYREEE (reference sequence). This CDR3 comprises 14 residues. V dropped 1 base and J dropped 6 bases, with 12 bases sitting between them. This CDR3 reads CASSLLSAEDTQYF. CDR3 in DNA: TGTGCCAGCAGCTTGCTTAGCGCGGAGGATACGCAGTATTTT.

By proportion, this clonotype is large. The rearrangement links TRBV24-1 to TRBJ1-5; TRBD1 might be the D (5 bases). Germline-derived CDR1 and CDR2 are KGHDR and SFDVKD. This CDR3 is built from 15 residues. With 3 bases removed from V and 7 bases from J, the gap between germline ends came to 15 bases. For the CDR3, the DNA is TGTGCCACCAGTGATCCCGGGGCTAGCAGACAGCCCCAGCATTTT. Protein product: CATSDPGASRQPQHF.

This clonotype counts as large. The CDR3 protein is CASSKIFANTEAFF. Here the CDR3 DNA reads TGTGCCAGCAGTAAAATATTCGCGAACACTGAAGCTTTCTTT. The chain couples TRBV6-2 or TRBV6-3 to TRBJ1-1; D gene ambiguous. Trimming pared 5 bases from V and 1 base from J, leaving 11 bases between. CDR1 MNHEY and CDR2 SVGEGT come from the germline V gene. The CDR3 runs to 14 residues.

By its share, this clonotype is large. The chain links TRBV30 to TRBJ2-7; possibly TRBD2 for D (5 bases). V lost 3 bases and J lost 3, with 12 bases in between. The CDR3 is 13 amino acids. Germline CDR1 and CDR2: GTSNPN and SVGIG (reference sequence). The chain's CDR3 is CAWSPGRGYEQYF. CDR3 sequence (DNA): TGTGCCTGGAGCCCCGGACGGGGCTACGAGCAGTACTTC. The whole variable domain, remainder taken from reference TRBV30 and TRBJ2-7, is SQTIHQWPATLVQPVGSPLSLECTVEGTSNPNLYWYRQAAGRGLQLLFYSVGIGQISSEVPQNLSASRPQDRQFILSSKKLLLSDSGFYLCAWSPGRGYEQYFGPGTRLTVT.

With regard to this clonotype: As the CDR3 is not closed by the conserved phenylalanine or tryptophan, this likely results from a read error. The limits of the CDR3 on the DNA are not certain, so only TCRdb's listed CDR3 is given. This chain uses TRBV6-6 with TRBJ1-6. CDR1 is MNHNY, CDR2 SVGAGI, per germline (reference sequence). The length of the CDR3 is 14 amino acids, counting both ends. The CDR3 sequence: CASSYPRVSMRLHL.

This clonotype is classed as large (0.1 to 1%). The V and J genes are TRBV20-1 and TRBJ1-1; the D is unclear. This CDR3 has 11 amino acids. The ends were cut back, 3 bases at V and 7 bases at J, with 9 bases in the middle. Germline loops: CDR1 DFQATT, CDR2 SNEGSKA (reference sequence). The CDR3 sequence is CSASWGFEAFF. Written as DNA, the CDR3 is TGCAGTGCTAGTTGGGGTTTTGAAGCTTTCTTT.

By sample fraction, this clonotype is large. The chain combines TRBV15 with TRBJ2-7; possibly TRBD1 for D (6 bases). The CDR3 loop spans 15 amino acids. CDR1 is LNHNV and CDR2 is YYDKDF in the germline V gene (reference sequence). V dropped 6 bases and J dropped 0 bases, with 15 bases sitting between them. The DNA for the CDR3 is TGTGCCACCAGGGACTCAGACAGGAGCTCCTACGAGCAGTACTTC. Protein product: CATRDSDRSSYEQYF.